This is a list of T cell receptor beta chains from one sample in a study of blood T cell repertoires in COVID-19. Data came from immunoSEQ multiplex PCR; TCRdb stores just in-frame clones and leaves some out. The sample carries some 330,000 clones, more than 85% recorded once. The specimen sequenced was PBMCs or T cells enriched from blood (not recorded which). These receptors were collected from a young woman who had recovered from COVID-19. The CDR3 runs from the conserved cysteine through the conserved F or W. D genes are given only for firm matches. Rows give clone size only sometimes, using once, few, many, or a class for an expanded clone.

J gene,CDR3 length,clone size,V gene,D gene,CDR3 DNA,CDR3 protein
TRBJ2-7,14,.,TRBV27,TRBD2,TGTGCCAGCAGCTACGGGGGGAGCTCCTACGAGCAGTACTTC,CASSYGGSSYEQYF
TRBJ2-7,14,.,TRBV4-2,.,TGTGCCAGCAGCCAAGTCAGTCGCGGAATCGAGCAGTACTTC,CASSQVSRGIEQYF
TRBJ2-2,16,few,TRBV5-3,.,TGTGCCAGAAGCTTAGGAGTAACGGGGTCCGGCGGGGAGCTGTTTTTT,CARSLGVTGSGGELFF
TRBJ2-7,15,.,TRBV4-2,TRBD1,TGTGCCAGCGCCCAGGACGGGACAGACTCCTACGAGCAGTACTTC,CASAQDGTDSYEQYF
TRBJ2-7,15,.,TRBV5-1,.,TGCGCCAGCAGCTTGGTGGGGGGGCCCTCCTACGAGCAGTACTTC,CASSLVGGPSYEQYF
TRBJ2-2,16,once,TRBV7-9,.,TGTGCCAGCAGCTTAGGCCAGGGGTCGAACACCGGGGAGCTGTTTTTT,CASSLGQGSNTGELFF
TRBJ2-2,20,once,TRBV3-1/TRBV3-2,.,TGTGCCAGCAGCCAAGTTTATTTTTGGGACTCAAACCCGAACACCGGGGAGCTGTTTTTT,CASSQVYFWDSNPNTGELFF
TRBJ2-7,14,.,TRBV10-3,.,TGTGCCATCAAAAGAGATGAGAGCTCCTACGAGCAGTACTTC,CAIKRDESSYEQYF
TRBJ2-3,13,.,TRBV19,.,TGTGCCAGTAGTGAATCCACCCAGTCAGCGCAGTATTTT,CASSESTQSAQYF
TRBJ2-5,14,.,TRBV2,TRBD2,TGTGCCAGCAGTGGCAGGACTAGCCTTGAGACCCAGTACTTC,CASSGRTSLETQYF
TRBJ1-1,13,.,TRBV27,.,TGTGCCAGCACTTTTTCTCCCGGGGCTGAAGCTTTCTTT,CASTFSPGAEAFF
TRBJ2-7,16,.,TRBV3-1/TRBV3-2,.,TGTGCCAGCAGCCAATCAGCAGGACTTCCGTCCTACGAGCAGTACTTC,CASSQSAGLPSYEQYF
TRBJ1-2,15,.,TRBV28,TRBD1,TGTGCCAGCAGTCTCGGGGACAGGATTAACTATGGCTACACCTTC,CASSLGDRINYGYTF
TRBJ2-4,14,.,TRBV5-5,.,TGTGCCAGCAGCTTGCTTCAGCGAAAAAACATTCAGTACTTC,CASSLLQRKNIQYF
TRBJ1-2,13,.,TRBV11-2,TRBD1,TGTGCCAGCAGCCACTACAGGGGAGTCGGCTACACCTTC,CASSHYRGVGYTF
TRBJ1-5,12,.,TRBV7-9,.,TGTGCCAGCAGCCGCACGGGTCAGCCCCAGCATTTT,CASSRTGQPQHF
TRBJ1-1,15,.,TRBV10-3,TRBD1,TGTGCCATCAGTGAGAGACAGGGTGGGGACACTGAAGCTTTCTTT,CAISERQGGDTEAFF
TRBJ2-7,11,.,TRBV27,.,TGTGCCACCCGACAGTACTACGAGCAGTACTTC,CATRQYYEQYF
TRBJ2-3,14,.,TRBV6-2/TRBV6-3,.,TGTGCCAGCAGTTACACCTATCGAGCGGATACGCAGTATTTT,CASSYTYRADTQYF
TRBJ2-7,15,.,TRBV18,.,TGTGCCAGCTCACCTGGACAGACCAACTCCTACGAGCAGTACTTC,CASSPGQTNSYEQYF
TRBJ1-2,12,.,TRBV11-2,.,TGTGCCAGCAGCCGTCGGGGATTAGGCTACACCTTC,CASSRRGLGYTF
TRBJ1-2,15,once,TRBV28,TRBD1,TGTGCCAGCAGATCACCGGGACAGGGGAGTAATGGCTACACCTTC,CASRSPGQGSNGYTF
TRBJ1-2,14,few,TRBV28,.,TGTGCCAGCAGCGAGACAGCCTCCCGAGTCGGCTACACCTTC,CASSETASRVGYTF
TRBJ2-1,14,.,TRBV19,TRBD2,TGTGCCAGTACCGGGACTAGCGGACGAAATGAGCAGTTCTTC,CASTGTSGRNEQFF